This TCR beta chain was captured by sequencing in a study of cytomegalovirus exposure and HLA in healthy donors. Across the whole study: Within the Caucasian-associated ancestry cluster were under 85% of the 398 genotyped donors. Whole-study results and caveats: An analysis was carried out at a later point. It showed that HLA-associated TCR beta chains were more clonally expanded than equally common non-associated chains. V segments that were indistinguishable, TRBV6-2 and TRBV6-3 among them, were omitted from analysis. The majority of TCR sequences were rare, yet some public TCRs appeared in many donors.

The ends lost 6 bases at V and 2 bases at J; junction bases unmatched: 6. The CDR3 has 14 residues. CDR1 SQVTM and CDR2 ANQGSEA come from the germline V gene. The primer mix had 60 Vbeta and 13 Jbeta primers. Assay: immunoSEQ multiplex PCR; the TCRdb copy retains only in-frame clones and omits some. The sample shows around 110,000 clones, around 73% of them seen only once. A word on this clone: Its specificity is unknown.

Sample: PBMCs. This receptor was taken from a man aged 25 to 45 in good health and CMV-seronegative. The chain links TRBV29-1 to TRBJ1-5; 8 nucleotides line up with TRBD1. The CDR3 loop reads CSVTDRGGNQPQHF. DNA for the CDR3: TGCAGCGTCACAGACAGGGGCGGCAATCAGCCCCAGCATTTT.